The entry below gives a single T cell receptor beta chain sequence along with its context. What it binds is not known. The germline V and J ends were trimmed by 0 bases and 4 bases, with 13 bases remaining between them. Germline loops: CDR1 DFQATT, CDR2 SNEGSKA (reference sequence). The CDR3 consists of 15 residues. In making TCR beta libraries, quantitative 5'-RACE with molecular barcodes was used. TCRdb called the 5' RACE reads again in MiXCR, with one record for every CDR3 protein. The repertoire holds approximately 500,000 distinct CDR3 sequences, with approximately 12% as singletons. The sample comes from a study of CD8 T cells in ankylosing spondylitis. Overall study findings and caveats: Disease-linked clones bore a CD8+ phenotype and were relatively rare in peripheral blood. In ankylosing spondylitis blood, a motif of several highly homologous TCR beta variants appeared characteristic.

Sample: blood, either unsorted or a sorted T cell fraction (not recorded which). This chain joins TRBV20-1 and TRBJ1-3; D is unresolved. The TCR originated in a male donor with ankylosing spondylitis. This CDR3 reads CSARESLARGNTIYF. The CDR3 region has the DNA TGCAGTGCTAGAGAGAGCCTTGCTCGGGGAAACACCATATATTTT.